A single sample gave rise to the 20 T cell receptor beta chains below, sequenced in a study of blood T cell repertoires in COVID-19. TCRdb's copy holds only in-frame clones and misses some; the assay was immunoSEQ multiplex PCR. The sample shows about 98,000 clones, roughly 85% of them seen only once. Sequenced sample: peripheral blood. The origin of the receptors is a man between 65 and 85 years old with acute or convalescent COVID-19.

V and J are TRBV28 and TRBJ2-7, with 9 bases identical to TRBD1. This CDR3 is built from 14 residues. V gave up 3 bases and J gave up 5 bases; unmatched junction bases: 5. Germline V CDR1 and CDR2: MDHEN, SYDVKM. CDR3 nucleotide sequence: TGTGCCAGCAGTTTCGGGACAGGGTTGGACGAGCAGTACGTC. Translating it yields CASSFGTGLDEQYV.

V and J are TRBV5-1 and TRBJ1-5; D is uncertain. V lost 2 bases, J lost 4 bases, and 10 bases lay in between. The CDR3 runs to 14 residues. Germline lookup yields CDR1 SGHRS and CDR2 YFSETQ. This CDR3 reads CASSFSAINQPQHF. CDR3 nucleotides: TGCGCCAGCAGCTTCAGTGCCATTAATCAGCCCCAGCATTTT.

The chain recombines TRBV18 with TRBJ1-5, with a tentative D call TRBD1 (5 bases). CDR1 is KGHSH and CDR2 is LQKENI in the germline V gene. Trimming removed 1 base from V and 6 bases from J, with 10 bases in between. The CDR3 extends over 14 amino acids. The CDR3 reads CASSPQKGAQPQHF. The CDR3 nucleotides are TGTGCCAGCTCACCACAGAAAGGGGCTCAGCCCCAGCATTTT.

This chain connects TRBV19 to TRBJ2-3; 11 bases match TRBD2. V was clipped by 8 bases and J by 5 bases; unmatched bases: 9. The germline CDR1 and CDR2 sequences are LNHDA and SQIVND (reference sequence). CDR3 length: 15 amino acids. As DNA, the CDR3 is TGTGCCAGTTCTAGCGGGGGGACTTACGGAGATACGCAGTATTTT. Protein product: CASSSGGTYGDTQYF.

This chain links TRBV5-1 with TRBJ1-1; tentatively, D is TRBD1 (5 bases). Looked up from germline, CDR1 is SGHRS and CDR2 is YFSETQ. Between the trimmed V and J ends, which lost 4 bases and 4 bases, there was a span of 11 bases. The CDR3 spans 13 residues. Written as DNA, the CDR3 is TGCGCCAGCAGCAACCTAAGGGGCACTGAAGCTTTCTTT. Protein: CASSNLRGTEAFF.

The chain links TRBV5-1 to TRBJ1-2, with 9 bases fitting TRBD1. The CDR3 loop spans 15 amino acids. The V gene's germline CDR1 is SGHRS and CDR2 YFSETQ. Trimming took 3 bases from V and 11 from J; bases not matched to a gene: 14. CDR3 DNA: TGCGCCAGCAGCTGGATTCCGGGACAGGGCGCCTTATACACCTTC. Amino acids: CASSWIPGQGALYTF.

The V and J genes are TRBV11-2 and TRBJ1-1; D perhaps matches TRBD1 (6 bases). This CDR3 is 14 amino acids long. CDR1 and CDR2 (germline): SGHAT, FQNNGV. V was trimmed by 4 bases and J by 10 bases, leaving 19 bases between them. CDR3 protein: CASSSPPGHPSAFF. CDR3 coding DNA: TGTGCCAGCAGCTCACCTCCGGGACATCCTTCAGCTTTCTTT.

This clone was observed once. V is TRBV4-1 and J is TRBJ2-7; 7 bases are a match to TRBD2. CDR3 length: 14 residues. V lost 1 base, J lost 4 bases, and 4 bases stayed unmatched. The germline V gene encodes CDR1 MGHRA and CDR2 YSYEKL. The chain's CDR3 is CASSQAPGRYEQYV. The DNA for the CDR3 is TGCGCCAGCAGCCAAGCCCCCGGGAGGTACGAGCAGTACGTC.

The J gene is TRBJ1-2, the V gene TRBV28, with D perhaps matching TRBD1 (6 bases). The CDR3 is 15 residues long. The V end was cut by 3 bases, the J end by 5 bases, with 16 bases between. CDR1 and CDR2 (germline): MDHEN, SYDVKM. The CDR3 loop reads CASSFLSGTSYGYTF. The CDR3 DNA is TGTGCCAGCAGTTTTTTGTCCGGGACATCTTATGGCTACACCTTC.

The chain couples TRBV3-1 (or the pseudogene TRBV3-2) to TRBJ1-2; 7 bases line up with TRBD1. The V gene end was trimmed by 2 bases and the J gene end by 7 bases; junction bases not matched to a gene: 10. Looked up from germline, CDR1 is LGHDT and CDR2 is YNNKEL (reference sequence). The CDR3 covers 15 residues. DNA for the CDR3: TGTGCCAGCAGCCAAAGACAGGGAAGGAGTGGTGGCTACACCTTC. Translated, it gives CASSQRQGRSGGYTF.

This rearrangement joins TRBV23-1 to TRBJ1-1; D gene uncertain. TRBV23-1 qualifies as an ORF whose function is uncertain. Trimming took 3 bases from V and 2 from J, leaving 10 bases between them. The CDR3 extends over 14 amino acids. The CDR3 sequence: CASSQGRANTEAFF. The CDR3 DNA follows: TGCGCCAGCAGTCAGGGGAGGGCAAACACTGAAGCTTTCTTT.

The rearrangement links TRBV3-1 (or the pseudogene TRBV3-2) to TRBJ1-1, with D unclear. The length of the CDR3 is 13 residues. V was trimmed by 6 bases and J by 1 base, leaving 9 bases between them. Germline V gene sequence: CDR1 LGHDT, CDR2 YNNKEL (reference sequence). This CDR3 is CASSLIANTEAFF. The DNA of the CDR3 is TGTGCCAGCAGTCTAATCGCGAACACTGAAGCTTTCTTT.

This chain links TRBV5-1 with TRBJ2-1, with 7 bases lining up with TRBD2. CDR3 size: 15 residues. With 1 base clipped from V and 4 bases from J, the junction kept 5 bases outside the gene matches. CDR1 and CDR2 (germline): SGHRS, YFSETQ. The CDR3 loop is CASSLTLAAYNEQFF. CDR3 DNA sequence: TGCGCCAGCAGCTTGACCCTAGCGGCATACAATGAGCAGTTCTTC.

The chain uses TRBV28 and TRBJ1-6, with D uncertain. With 6 bases removed from V and 9 bases from J, the gap between germline ends came to 6 bases. Germline assignment: CDR1 MDHEN and CDR2 SYDVKM. The CDR3 is 11 residues long. CDR3 in DNA: TGTGCCAGCAGGTCGTTTTCACCCCTCCACTTT. It yields the protein CASRSFSPLHF.

The V and J genes are TRBV6-2 or TRBV6-3 and TRBJ2-3, with 15 bases fitting TRBD2. The trim removed 1 base at V and 1 base at J, leaving 12 bases unmatched. From germline, CDR1 is MNHEY and CDR2 SVGEGT. This CDR3 has 21 amino acids. The CDR3 protein is CASSYFAIGLAGGSGTDTQYF. CDR3 sequence (DNA): TGTGCCAGCAGTTACTTCGCTATCGGACTAGCGGGGGGGTCGGGCACAGATACGCAGTATTTT.

The chain recombines TRBV30 with TRBJ1-4, with TRBD1 identical over 9 bases. Germline CDR1 reads GTSNPN; CDR2 reads SVGIG (reference sequence). The CDR3 is 15 residues long. Trimming at V came to 2 bases and at J to 4 bases, leaving 5 bases not matched to a gene. The CDR3 bases are TGTGCCTGGAGTTCTCCGGGACAGGGTAATGAAAAACTGTTTTTT. This sequence encodes CAWSSPGQGNEKLFF.

This chain joins TRBV5-1 and TRBJ1-6, with 7 bases that match TRBD1. After removal of 4 bases from V and 7 bases from J, the junction contained 11 bases not matched to a gene. The germline CDR1 and CDR2 sequences are SGHRS and YFSETQ. This CDR3 is built from 16 residues. In nucleotides, the CDR3 is TGCGCCAGCAGCCCGGATCGACAGGGCACCAATTCACCCCTCCACTTT. It encodes CASSPDRQGTNSPLHF. Looking up the rest from reference TRBV5-1 and TRBJ1-6 gives the full variable domain: KAGVTQTPRYLIKTRGQQVTLSCSPISGHRSVSWYQQTPGQGLQFLFEYFSETQRNKGNFPGRFSGRQFSNSRSEMNVSTLELGDSALYLCASSPDRQGTNSPLHFGNGTRLTVT.

This sequence joins TRBV9 and TRBJ2-3; maybe TRBD2 (6 bases). The CDR3 is 15 amino acids. Germline CDR1 and CDR2: SGDLS and YYNGEE. V was pared by 5 bases and J by 1 base, with 14 bases between. The CDR3 nucleotides read TGTGCCAGCAGTCAGCGGGCCGAGGGCACAGATACGCAGTATTTT. Protein: CASSQRAEGTDTQYF.

The chain links TRBV14 to TRBJ1-6; TRBD1 might be the D (5 bases). Germline V CDR1 and CDR2: SGHDN, FVKESK. The germline V and J ends were trimmed by 3 bases and 7 bases, with 10 bases remaining between them. This CDR3 is built from 14 residues. DNA of the CDR3: TGTGCCAGCAGCCACTCGGGGGACAATTCACCCCTCCACTTT. Translated, it gives CASSHSGDNSPLHF.

V usage is TRBV2 and J usage is TRBJ1-2; D gene ambiguous. The CDR3 is made up of 15 amino acids. Germline V gives CDR1 SNHLY, CDR2 FYNNEI. V lost 2 bases and J 7 bases, leaving 17 bases between the germline ends. CDR3 sequence: CASSELAGEVGGYTF. The CDR3 DNA follows: TGTGCCAGCAGTGAACTAGCAGGAGAGGTTGGTGGCTACACCTTC.